These T cell receptor beta chains were read from a single sample in a study of Graves' ophthalmopathy and Graves' hyperthyroidism. TCRdb re-called the multiplex PCR reads through MiXCR, storing one row per CDR3 protein. The sample records about 1.2 million distinct CDR3 sequences, roughly 35% being singletons. Material for sequencing was peripheral blood or thyroid tissue (not recorded which). These receptors all come from an adult man with Graves' hyperthyroidism. The CDR3 runs from the conserved cysteine through the conserved F or W.

v_gene	j_gene	CDR3aa
TRBV6-6	TRBJ1-1	CASTQWAGGGTEAFF
TRBV7-8	TRBJ2-5	CASSLGDRGHQPQYF
TRBV6-6	TRBJ2-5	CASRTREGETQYF
TRBV12-3/TRBV12-4	TRBJ2-6	CASSLRAGNSGANVLTF
TRBV5-1	TRBJ2-7	CASSLDGTRAYEQYF
TRBV29-1	TRBJ2-7	CSFPGLAYEQYF
TRBV10-3	TRBJ2-2	CATDRTGELFF
TRBV7-8	TRBJ2-5	CASSLGQGRWETQYF
TRBV6-9	TRBJ1-5	CASSYPPAGTVGQPQHF
TRBV7-9	TRBJ2-5	CASSLVTRGTETQYF
TRBV27	TRBJ2-7	CASSLFGSASEQYF
TRBV4-2	TRBJ2-7	CASSQSSHEVEQYF
TRBV6-5	TRBJ2-7	CASTSDTSYEQYF
TRBV7-9	TRBJ2-7	CASSWDTGGSYEQYF
TRBV11-2	TRBJ1-5	CASSFGTVPNQPQHF
TRBV7-8	TRBJ1-1	CASRIYADTEAFF
TRBV25-1	TRBJ1-2	CASVEGAGGGPPGGHTF
TRBV6-6	TRBJ1-2	CASLEGTGGYTF
TRBV19	TRBJ2-3	CASSIAATPLDTQYF
TRBV24-1	TRBJ2-5	CATSRTAGARETQYF
TRBV29-1	TRBJ2-3	CSVRGGASTDTQYF
TRBV9	TRBJ1-4	CASSVEGGTEKLFF
TRBV29-1	TRBJ2-5	CSVRTDRETQYF
TRBV12-3/TRBV12-4	TRBJ1-1	CASSTAGAEAFF
TRBV20-1	TRBJ1-2	CSARGDRGDYGYTF
TRBV7-9	TRBJ1-2	CASSLGGGTGIHGYTF
TRBV15	TRBJ1-1	CATKRTTNTEAFF
TRBV14	TRBJ1-5	CASSQYVGQPQHF
TRBV2	TRBJ1-4	CASSVGDRGTTNEKLFF
TRBV20-1	TRBJ2-7	CSAYNQGTEQYF
TRBV7-9	TRBJ1-1	CASSGADTEAFF
TRBV24-1	TRBJ2-5	CATSGGDRGRQETQYF
TRBV5-5	TRBJ1-1	CASSNTGKNTEAFF
TRBV7-9	TRBJ1-2	CASGRDRVTNYGYTF
TRBV10-2	TRBJ1-6	CASSTGGTRGNSPLHF
TRBV10-3	TRBJ2-7	CAISRTGQGASYEQYF
TRBV10-3	TRBJ1-6	CAISSQNSPLHF
TRBV4-2	TRBJ1-1	CASSQVAGDNTEAFF
TRBV12-3/TRBV12-4	TRBJ2-5	CASSRGASGETQYF
TRBV20-1	TRBJ2-5	CSARERGRRISGGVQYF
TRBV19	TRBJ1-1	CASSAGDSDAGEAFF
TRBV11-2	TRBJ2-2	CASSHSRWDGPNGELFF
TRBV29-1	NA	CSLLGQGLDNEQFF
TRBV7-8	TRBJ1-2	CASSSLDRVNYGYTF
TRBV10-3	TRBJ2-1	CAISGNPGTGNEQFF
TRBV18	TRBJ1-6	CASSPEAGHSPLHF
TRBV19	TRBJ1-2	CASSGTGGRPASYFVAYTF
TRBV24-1	TRBJ2-6	CATSDQGGGPHGANVLTF
TRBV29-1	TRBJ2-7	CSVDGPMGEQYF
TRBV13	TRBJ2-2	CATSWTRNTGELFF
TRBV19	TRBJ1-5	CASRTELYSNQPQHF
TRBV5-5	TRBJ1-2	CASSLMDGNYGYTF
TRBV4-1	TRBJ2-2	CASSQDPRGGPTGELFF
TRBV7-9	TRBJ2-7	CASSSPGQGAYEQYF
TRBV7-9	TRBJ2-1	CASSHRDFYEQFF
TRBV7-8	TRBJ2-7	CASMTGGARGYEQYF
TRBV7-8	TRBJ1-1	CASSFTGTGTEAFF
TRBV9	TRBJ1-2	CASSSWTGYGYTF
TRBV24-1	TRBJ1-5	CATSDSAGRETQHF
TRBV20-1	TRBJ2-5	CSARLAGVVETQYF